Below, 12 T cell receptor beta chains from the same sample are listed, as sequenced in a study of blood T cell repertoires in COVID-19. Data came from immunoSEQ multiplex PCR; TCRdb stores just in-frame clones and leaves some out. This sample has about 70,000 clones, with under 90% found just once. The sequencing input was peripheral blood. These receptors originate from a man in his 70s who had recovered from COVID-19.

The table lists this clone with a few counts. The CDR3 region has the DNA TGTGCCAGCACCCTGGACAGGGCAAACACCGGGGAGCTGTTTTTT. Translation: CASTLDRANTGELFF. V usage is TRBV5-4 and J usage is TRBJ2-2; 8 positions match TRBD1. The CDR3 covers 15 residues. Germline CDR1 SGHNT, CDR2 YYREEE (reference sequence). V dropped 6 bases and J dropped 2; count of bases not matched to a gene: 6.

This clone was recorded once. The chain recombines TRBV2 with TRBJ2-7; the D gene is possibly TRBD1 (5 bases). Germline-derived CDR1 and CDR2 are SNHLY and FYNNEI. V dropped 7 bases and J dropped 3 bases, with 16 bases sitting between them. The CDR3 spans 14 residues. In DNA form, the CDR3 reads TGTGCCAGCATACCGATGCTAGGGGTCTACGAGCAGTACTTC. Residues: CASIPMLGVYEQYF.

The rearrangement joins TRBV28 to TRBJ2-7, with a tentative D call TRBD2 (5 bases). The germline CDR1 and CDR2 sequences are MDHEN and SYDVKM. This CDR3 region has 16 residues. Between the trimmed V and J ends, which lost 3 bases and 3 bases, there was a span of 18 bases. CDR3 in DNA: TGTGCCAGCAGTTTCACAGTTCTCGACTACTACTACGAGCAGTACTTC. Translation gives CASSFTVLDYYYEQYF.

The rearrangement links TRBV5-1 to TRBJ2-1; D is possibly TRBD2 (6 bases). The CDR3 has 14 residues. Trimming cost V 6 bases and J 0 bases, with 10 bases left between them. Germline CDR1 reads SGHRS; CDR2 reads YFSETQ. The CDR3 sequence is CASNSGGSYNEQFF. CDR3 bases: TGCGCCAGCAATAGCGGCGGCTCCTACAATGAGCAGTTCTTC.

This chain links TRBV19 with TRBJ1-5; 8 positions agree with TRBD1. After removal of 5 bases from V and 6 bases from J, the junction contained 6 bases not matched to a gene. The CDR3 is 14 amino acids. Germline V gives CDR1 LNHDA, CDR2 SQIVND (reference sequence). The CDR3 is CASSDTGGGQPQHF. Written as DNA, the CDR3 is TGTGCCAGTAGTGATACAGGGGGAGGTCAGCCCCAGCATTTT.

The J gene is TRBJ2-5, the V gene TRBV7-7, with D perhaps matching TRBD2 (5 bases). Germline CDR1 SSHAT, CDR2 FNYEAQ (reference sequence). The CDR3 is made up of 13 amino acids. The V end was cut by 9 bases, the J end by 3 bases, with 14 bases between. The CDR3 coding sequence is TGTGCCAGTAGTAACGGGGTAGAAGAGACCCAGTACTTC. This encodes CASSNGVEETQYF.

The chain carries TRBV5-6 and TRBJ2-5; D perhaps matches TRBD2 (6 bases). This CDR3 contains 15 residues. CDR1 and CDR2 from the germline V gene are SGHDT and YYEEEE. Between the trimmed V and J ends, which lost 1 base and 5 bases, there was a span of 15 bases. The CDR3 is CASSLPGAAMETQYF. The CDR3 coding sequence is TGTGCCAGCAGCTTGCCGGGAGCTGCGATGGAGACCCAGTACTTC.

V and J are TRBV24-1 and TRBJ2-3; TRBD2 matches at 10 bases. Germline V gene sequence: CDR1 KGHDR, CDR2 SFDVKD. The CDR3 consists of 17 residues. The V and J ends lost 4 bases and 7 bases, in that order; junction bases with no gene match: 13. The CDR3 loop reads CATSENYSGGPRHTQYF. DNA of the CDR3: TGTGCCACCAGTGAGAACTATAGCGGGGGGCCGAGACATACGCAGTATTTT.

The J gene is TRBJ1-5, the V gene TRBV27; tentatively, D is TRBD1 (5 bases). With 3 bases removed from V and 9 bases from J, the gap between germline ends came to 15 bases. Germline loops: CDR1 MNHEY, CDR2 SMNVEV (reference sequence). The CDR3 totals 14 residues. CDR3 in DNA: TGTGCCAGCAGTTTTCAGGGCCAGGAGGGGCCCCAGCATTTT. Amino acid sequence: CASSFQGQEGPQHF.

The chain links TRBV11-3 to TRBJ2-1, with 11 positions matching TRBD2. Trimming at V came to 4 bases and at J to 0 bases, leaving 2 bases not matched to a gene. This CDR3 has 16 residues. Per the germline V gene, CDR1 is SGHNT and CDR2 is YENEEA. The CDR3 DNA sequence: TGTGCCAGCAGCTCCACTAGCGGGAGCTCCTACAATGAGCAGTTCTTC. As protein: CASSSTSGSSYNEQFF.

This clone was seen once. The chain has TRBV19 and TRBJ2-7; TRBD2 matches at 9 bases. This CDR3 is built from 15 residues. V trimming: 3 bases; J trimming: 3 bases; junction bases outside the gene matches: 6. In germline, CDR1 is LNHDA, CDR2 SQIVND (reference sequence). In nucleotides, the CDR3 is TGTGCCAGTAGTATGTCTAGCGGGGCATACTACGAGCAGTACTTC. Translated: CASSMSSGAYYEQYF. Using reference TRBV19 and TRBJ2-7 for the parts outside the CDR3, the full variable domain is DGGITQSPKYLFRKEGQNVTLSCEQNLNHDAMYWYRQDPGQGLRLIYYSQIVNDFQKGDIAEGYSVSREKKESFPLTVTSAQKNPTAFYLCASSMSSGAYYEQYFGPGTRLTVT.

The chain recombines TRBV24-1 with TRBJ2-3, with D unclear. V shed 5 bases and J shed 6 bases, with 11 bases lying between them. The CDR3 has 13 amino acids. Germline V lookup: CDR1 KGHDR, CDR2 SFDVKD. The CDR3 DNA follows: TGTGCCACCAGTGTCACAGCCAGTGATACGCAGTATTTT. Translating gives CATSVTASDTQYF.